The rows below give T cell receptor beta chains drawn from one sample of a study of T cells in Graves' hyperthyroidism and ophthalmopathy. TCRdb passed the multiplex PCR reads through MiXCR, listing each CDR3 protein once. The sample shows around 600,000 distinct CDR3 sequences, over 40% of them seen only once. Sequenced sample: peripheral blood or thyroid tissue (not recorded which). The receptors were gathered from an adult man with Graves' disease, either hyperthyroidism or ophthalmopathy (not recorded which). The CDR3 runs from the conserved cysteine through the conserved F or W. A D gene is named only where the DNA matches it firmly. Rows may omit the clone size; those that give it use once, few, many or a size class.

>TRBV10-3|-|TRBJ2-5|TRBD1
CAIRGTGGETQYF
TGTGCCATCAGGGGGACAGGGGGAGAGACCCAGTACTTC
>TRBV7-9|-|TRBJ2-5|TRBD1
CAWSSDRGFGETQYF
TGTGCCTGGAGTTCGGACAGGGGGTTTGGGGAGACCCAGTACTTC
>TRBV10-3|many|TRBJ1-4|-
CAISGSGDPEKLFF
TGTGCCATCAGTGGTTCAGGGGACCCTGAAAAACTGTTTTTT
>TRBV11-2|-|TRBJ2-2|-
CASILDKPHTGELFF
TGTGCCAGCATATTAGACAAGCCCCACACCGGGGAGCTGTTTTTT
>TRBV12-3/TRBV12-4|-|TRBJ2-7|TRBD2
CASSPGTSLEQYF
TGTGCCAGCAGTCCCGGGACTAGTCTTGAGCAGTACTTC
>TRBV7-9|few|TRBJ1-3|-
CASGLPRRTGNTIYF
TGTGCTAGTGGTTTGCCGCGACGGACGGGAAACACCATATATTTT
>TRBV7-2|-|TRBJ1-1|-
CASSQKSWGEEAFF
TGTGCCAGCAGCCAGAAGAGTTGGGGAGAAGAAGCTTTCTTT
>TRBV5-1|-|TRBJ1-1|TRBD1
CASQGIHETGGNTEAFF
TGCGCCAGCCAAGGGATACACGAAACAGGGGGGAACACTGAAGCTTTCTTT
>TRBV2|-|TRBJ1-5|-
CASQAMVNQPQHF
TGTGCCAGCCAAGCCATGGTCAATCAGCCCCAGCATTTT
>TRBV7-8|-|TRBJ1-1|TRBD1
CASSPGDREANF
TGTGCCAGCAGCCCTGGAGACAGGGAGGCGAACTTT
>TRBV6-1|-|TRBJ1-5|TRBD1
CASSDTRDRGLHQLQHF
TGTGCCAGCAGTGACACCCGGGACAGGGGGCTCCATCAGCTCCAGCATTTT
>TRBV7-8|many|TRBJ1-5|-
CASSFAAGFAQPQHF
TGTGCCAGCAGCTTTGCGGCAGGGTTTGCTCAGCCCCAGCATTTT
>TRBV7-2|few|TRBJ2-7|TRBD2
CASSSTSGRTEQYF
TGTGCCAGCAGCTCTACTAGCGGGAGAACCGAGCAGTACTTC
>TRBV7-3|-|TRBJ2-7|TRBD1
CASSSTGGLAYEQYF
TGTGCCAGCAGCTCTACAGGGGGCCTCGCCTACGAGCAGTACTTC
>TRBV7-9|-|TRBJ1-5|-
CASSRRASGSAEHF
TGTGCCAGCAGCCGCAGGGCTAGCGGGAGTGCCGAGCATTTT
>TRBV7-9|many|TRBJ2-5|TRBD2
CASSLARLAGGDETQYF
TGTGCCAGCAGCTTAGCGCGGCTAGCGGGAGGGGATGAGACCCAGTACTTC
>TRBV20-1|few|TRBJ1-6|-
CSARGGPGGALHF
TGCAGTGCTAGAGGGGGGCCGGGGGGAGCCCTCCACTTT
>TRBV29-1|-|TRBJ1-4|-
CSVEKGINEKLFF
TGCAGCGTTGAGAAGGGAATTAATGAAAAACTGTTTTTT
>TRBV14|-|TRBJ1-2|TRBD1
CASSPGDRGGYGYTF
TGTGCCAGCAGCCCCGGGGACAGAGGAGGATATGGCTACACCTTC
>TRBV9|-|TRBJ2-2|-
CASGRGNTGELFF
TGTGCCAGCGGGCGAGGGAACACCGGGGAGCTGTTTTTT
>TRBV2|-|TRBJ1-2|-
CASSEVSGANYGYTF
TGTGCCAGCAGTGAAGTTTCCGGCGCCAACTATGGCTACACCTTC
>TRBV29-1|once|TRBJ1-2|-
CSVTTGSDGYTF
TGCAGCGTAACCACAGGGAGCGATGGCTACACCTTC
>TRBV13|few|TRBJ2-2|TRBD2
CASSPNGGGNTGELFF
TGTGCCAGCAGTCCCAACGGGGGGGGCAACACCGGGGAGCTGTTTTTT
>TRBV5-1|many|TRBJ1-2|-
CASSSTQGNYGYTF
TGTGCCAGCAGCTCTACTCAGGGGAACTATGGCTACACCTTC
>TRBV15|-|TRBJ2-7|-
CATTAGGGDEQYF
TGTGCCACCACGGCAGGGGGAGGGGACGAGCAGTACTTC
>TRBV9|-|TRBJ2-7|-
CASSQGTAVKQYF
TGTGCCAGCAGCCAAGGGACCGCGGTAAAGCAGTACTTC
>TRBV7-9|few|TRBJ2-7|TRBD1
CASSFTPGQGIYEQYF
TGTGCCAGCAGCTTTACTCCGGGACAGGGAATCTACGAGCAGTACTTC
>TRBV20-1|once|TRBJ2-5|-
CSAQIPRRLQETQYF
TGCAGTGCCCAGATCCCCAGGCGCCTCCAAGAGACCCAGTACTTC
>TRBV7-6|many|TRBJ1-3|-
CASRDSRVAGNTIYF
TGTGCCAGCAGGGACTCCAGGGTGGCTGGAAACACCATATATTTT
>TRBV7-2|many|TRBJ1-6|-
CASSLGLWNSPLHF
TGTGCCAGCAGCTTAGGGCTTTGGAATTCACCCCTCCACTTT
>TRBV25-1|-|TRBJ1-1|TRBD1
CASSGQGRWNTEAFF
TGTGCCAGCTCCGGACAGGGTCGATGGAACACTGAAGCTTTCTTT
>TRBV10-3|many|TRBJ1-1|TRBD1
CAISLRGMNTEAFF
TGTGCCATCTCCCTCAGGGGGATGAACACTGAAGCTTTCTTT
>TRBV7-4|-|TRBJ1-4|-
CASSFEGGEWRKLFF
TGTGCCAGCAGCTTTGAGGGAGGGGAGTGGAGAAAACTGTTTTTT
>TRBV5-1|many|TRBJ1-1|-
CASSLGYGTEAFF
TGCGCCAGCAGCTTGGGGTACGGCACTGAAGCTTTCTTT
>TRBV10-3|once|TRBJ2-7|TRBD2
CAISEVGLGLYEQYF
TGTGCCATCAGTGAAGTGGGACTAGGGCTATACGAGCAGTACTTC
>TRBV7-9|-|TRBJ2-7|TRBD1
CASGPPPGQGETYEQYF
TGTGCCAGCGGCCCACCACCGGGACAGGGGGAAACCTACGAGCAGTACTTC
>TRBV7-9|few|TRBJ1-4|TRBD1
CATRRTGNEKLFF
TGTGCCACCCGGCGGACAGGGAATGAAAAACTGTTTTTT
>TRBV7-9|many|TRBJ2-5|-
CASSLTSGETQYF
TGTGCCAGCTCACTGACATCGGGTGAGACCCAGTACTTC
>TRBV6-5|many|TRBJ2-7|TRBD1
CASSSTDRTNYEQYF
TGTGCCAGCAGTTCTACGGACAGGACGAACTACGAGCAGTACTTC